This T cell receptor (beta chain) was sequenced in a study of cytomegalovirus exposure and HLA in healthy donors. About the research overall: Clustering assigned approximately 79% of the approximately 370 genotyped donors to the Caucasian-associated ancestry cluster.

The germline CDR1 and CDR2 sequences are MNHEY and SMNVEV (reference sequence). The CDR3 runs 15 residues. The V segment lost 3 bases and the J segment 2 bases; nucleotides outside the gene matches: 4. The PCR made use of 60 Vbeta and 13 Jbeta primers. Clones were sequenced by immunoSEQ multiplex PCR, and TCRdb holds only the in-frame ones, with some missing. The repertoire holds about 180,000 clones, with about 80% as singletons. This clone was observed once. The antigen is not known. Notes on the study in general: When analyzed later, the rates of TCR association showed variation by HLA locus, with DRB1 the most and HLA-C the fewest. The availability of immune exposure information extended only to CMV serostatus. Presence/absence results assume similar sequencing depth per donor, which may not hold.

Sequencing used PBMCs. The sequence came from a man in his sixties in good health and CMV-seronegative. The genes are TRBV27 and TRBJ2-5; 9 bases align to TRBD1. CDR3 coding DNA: TGTGCCAGCAGTTTTGAACAGGGGGCACAAGAGACCCAGTACTTC. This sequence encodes CASSFEQGAQETQYF.